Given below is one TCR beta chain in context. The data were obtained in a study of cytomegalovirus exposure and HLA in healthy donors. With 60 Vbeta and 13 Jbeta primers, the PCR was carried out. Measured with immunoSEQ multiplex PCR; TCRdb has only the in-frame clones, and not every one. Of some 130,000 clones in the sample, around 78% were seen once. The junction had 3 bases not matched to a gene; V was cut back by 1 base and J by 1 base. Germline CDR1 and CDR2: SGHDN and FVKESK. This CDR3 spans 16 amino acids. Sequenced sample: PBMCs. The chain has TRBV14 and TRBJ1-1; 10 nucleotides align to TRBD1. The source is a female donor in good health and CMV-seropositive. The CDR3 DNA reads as TGTGCCAGCAGCCAAGGGACAGGGGGAACGAACACTGAAGCTTTCTTT. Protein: CASSQGTGGTNTEAFF. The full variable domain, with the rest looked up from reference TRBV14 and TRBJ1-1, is EAGVTQFPSHSVIEKGQTVTLRCDPISGHDNLYWYRRVMGKEIKFLLHFVKESKQDESGMPNNRFLAERTGGTYSTLKVQPAELEDSGVYFCASSQGTGGTNTEAFFGQGTRLTVV.